One T cell receptor (beta chain) is described in this entry. The record originates from a study of shared clonotypes between healthy human individuals. The method was immunoSEQ multiplex PCR; TCRdb's version includes in-frame clones alone and lacks a portion of them. The sample records roughly 1.4 million clones, around 98.5% being singletons. The CDR3 consists of 16 residues. CDR1 and CDR2 (germline): SGHAT, FQNNGV. With 4 bases clipped from V and 5 bases from J, the junction kept 7 bases outside the gene matches. Sequences were obtained from naive CD4+ T cells sorted from blood. Subset indicated: CD45RA+ positively selected. This receptor was obtained from a man aged 30-40 years in good health. The chain is built from TRBV11-2 and TRBJ2-1, with 11 nucleotides matching TRBD2. CDR3 in amino acids: CASSSRTSGPHNEQFF. CDR3 coding DNA: TGTGCCAGCAGCTCTAGGACTAGCGGGCCGCACAATGAGCAGTTCTTC.